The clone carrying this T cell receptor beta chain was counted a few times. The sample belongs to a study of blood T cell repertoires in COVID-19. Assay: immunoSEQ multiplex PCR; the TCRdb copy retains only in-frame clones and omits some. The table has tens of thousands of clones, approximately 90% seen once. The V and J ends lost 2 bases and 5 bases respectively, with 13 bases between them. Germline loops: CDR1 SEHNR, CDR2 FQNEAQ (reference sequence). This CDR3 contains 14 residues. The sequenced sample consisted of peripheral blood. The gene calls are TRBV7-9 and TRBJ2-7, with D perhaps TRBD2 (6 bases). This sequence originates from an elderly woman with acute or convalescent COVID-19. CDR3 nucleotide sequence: TGTGCCAGCAGCTTAATGGGACTTAAGGACGAGCAGTACTTC. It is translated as CASSLMGLKDEQYF.